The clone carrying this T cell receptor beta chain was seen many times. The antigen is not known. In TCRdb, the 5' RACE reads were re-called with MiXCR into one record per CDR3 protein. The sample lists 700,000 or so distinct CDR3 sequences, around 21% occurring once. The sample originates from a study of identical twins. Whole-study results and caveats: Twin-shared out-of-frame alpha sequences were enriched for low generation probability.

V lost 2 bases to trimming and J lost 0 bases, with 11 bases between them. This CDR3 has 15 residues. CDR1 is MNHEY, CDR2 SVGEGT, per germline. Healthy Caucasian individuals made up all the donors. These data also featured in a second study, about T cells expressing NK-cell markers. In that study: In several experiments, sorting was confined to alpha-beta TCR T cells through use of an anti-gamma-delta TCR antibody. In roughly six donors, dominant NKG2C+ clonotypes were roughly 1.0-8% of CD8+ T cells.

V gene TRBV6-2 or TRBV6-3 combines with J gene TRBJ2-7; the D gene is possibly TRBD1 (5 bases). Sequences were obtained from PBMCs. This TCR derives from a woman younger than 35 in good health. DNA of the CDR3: TGTGCCAGCAGTTACGACAGCGAGAGCTCCTACGAGCAGTACTTC. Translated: CASSYDSESSYEQYF.